This T cell receptor (beta chain) was recorded in a study of CD8 T cells in Susac syndrome. V lost 1 base to trimming and J lost 5 bases; unmatched junction nucleotides: 0. Germline loops: CDR1 SGHDT, CDR2 YYEEEE. CDR3 size: 14 residues. Reverse transcription used 0.5 to 1 ug RNA and random hexamers. Via MiXCR, TCRdb re-called the immunoSEQ multiplex PCR reads, giving one row per CDR3 protein. The sample includes 200,000 to 300,000 distinct CDR3 sequences, 90% to 97% of them seen just once. The clonotype originates from a human donor with Susac syndrome. The genes are TRBV5-6 and TRBJ2-1, with 10 bases aligning to TRBD2. The sequenced sample consisted of CD4+ T cells from PBMCs. Here the CDR3 reads CASSLSGRDNEQFF. For the CDR3, the DNA is TGTGCCAGCAGCTTGAGCGGGAGGGACAATGAGCAGTTCTTC.